A single sample is the source of the 17 T cell receptor beta chains below, sequenced in a study of T cells after yellow fever vaccination (dated by TCRdb to 2018 to 2020). The protocol used for the library was 5' RACE. The sample was run on an Illumina HiSeq 2500. TCRdb cleaned the public reads at Q25 with fastp, built clones with MiXCR and kept in-frame beta chains. Every CDR3 protein is listed once, alongside the most common genes and DNA of its rows. For this sample the table gives about 630,000 distinct CDR3 sequences, of which around 12% were detected only once. In total, the top ten clones hold 15% of the sample. In the paper's terms, the treatment or condition label means: live attenuated yellow fever vaccine strain. Sequencing used PBMCs, obtained on the day of the yellow fever booster vaccination. The receptor source for this set is a man aged 30 to 45 who received the YFV17D yellow fever vaccine.

The table lists this clonotype with a few counts. The chain is built from TRBV20-1 and TRBJ1-5, with D possibly matching TRBD1 (6 bases). Germline loops: CDR1 DFQATT, CDR2 SNEGSKA (reference sequence). The CDR3 has 13 residues. Trimming cost V 3 bases and J 11 bases, with 17 bases left between them. The DNA for the CDR3 is TGCAGTGCTAGCCGGGGGGGGCCTGCCTCCCAGCATTTT. This encodes CSASRGGPASQHF.

This clonotype turned up a few times. V gene TRBV29-1 combines with J gene TRBJ2-7; D perhaps matches TRBD2 (5 bases). Germline assignment: CDR1 SQVTM and CDR2 ANQGSEA. Trimming left V 4 bases short and J 6 bases short, with 19 bases between. CDR3 length: 14 amino acids. The CDR3 DNA sequence: TGCAGCGTTGGGGGAGCTAGGGCGGACTCCGAGCAGTACTTC. It translates to CSVGGARADSEQYF.

The table lists this clonotype with a few counts. This chain connects TRBV27 to TRBJ2-5; 8 bases line up with TRBD1. The CDR3 sequence is 15 residues long. The trim removed 6 bases at V and 5 bases at J, leaving 11 bases unmatched. The V gene's germline CDR1 is MNHEY and CDR2 SMNVEV (reference sequence). This chain's CDR3 is CASRLTQGAGETQYF. The CDR3, as DNA: TGTGCCAGCAGACTCACCCAGGGGGCTGGTGAGACCCAGTACTTC.

The chain joins TRBV12-3 or TRBV12-4 to TRBJ2-5, with 10 positions matching TRBD2. After removal of 4 bases from V and 5 bases from J, the junction contained 7 bases not matched to a gene. CDR3 length equals 15 residues. The CDR3 loop is CASSSAGGPRETQYF. In nucleotides, the CDR3 is TGTGCCAGCAGTTCAGCGGGAGGGCCGCGGGAGACCCAGTACTTC.

This clonotype was seen ten or more times. This sequence joins TRBV11-2 and TRBJ2-3; D gene ambiguous. The CDR3 contains 12 residues. Trimming removed 4 bases at V and 3 bases at J, with 5 bases between. Germline V gives CDR1 SGHAT, CDR2 FQNNGV. CDR3 amino acids: CASSSITDTQYF. The CDR3 DNA reads as TGTGCCAGCAGCTCTATTACAGATACGCAGTATTTT.

In this sample, this clonotype turned up a few times. V usage is TRBV9 and J usage is TRBJ2-5; D is perhaps TRBD1 (5 bases). The CDR3 contains 13 residues. Germline CDR1 is SGDLS and CDR2 is YYNGEE. V lost 0 bases to trimming and J lost 4 bases, with 7 bases between them. The CDR3 sequence is CASSVERGETQYF. The CDR3 nucleotides read TGTGCCAGCAGCGTAGAAAGGGGAGAGACCCAGTACTTC.

This clonotype was observed a few times. The rearrangement uses TRBV20-1 and TRBJ2-3; D tentatively reads TRBD1 or TRBD2 (5 bases each). Trimming stripped 6 bases from V and 2 bases from J, with 9 bases between. The CDR3 consists of 12 residues. Germline V lookup: CDR1 DFQATT, CDR2 SNEGSKA (reference sequence). The CDR3 coding sequence is TGCAGTGCGGGACGGAACACAGATACGCAGTATTTT. As protein: CSAGRNTDTQYF.

The gene calls are TRBV6-1 and TRBJ2-2; 7 bases fit TRBD2. The CDR3 is 15 amino acids. V lost 9 bases to trimming and J lost 4 bases; unmatched junction nucleotides: 11. CDR1 is MNHNS, CDR2 SASEGT, per germline. The CDR3 nucleotides are TGTGCCAGTTCTAGGACTAGTCGACGCACCGGGGAGCTGTTTTTT. It yields the protein CASSRTSRRTGELFF.

A single count supports this clonotype. The rearrangement links TRBV11-2 to TRBJ2-1; D is perhaps TRBD2 (5 bases). This CDR3 has 15 amino acids. Per the germline V gene, CDR1 is SGHAT and CDR2 is FQNNGV. V dropped 4 bases and J dropped 10 bases, with 20 bases sitting between them. This chain's CDR3 is CASSWSGLRGSEQFF. CDR3 bases: TGTGCCAGCAGCTGGTCGGGTCTCCGGGGATCCGAGCAGTTCTTC.

The chain employs TRBV12-3 or TRBV12-4 and TRBJ2-1; 7 bases are a match to TRBD2. The CDR3 is made up of 14 amino acids. The J segment lost 6 bases and the V segment lost 3 bases, leaving 5 bases of the junction unmatched. CDR3 nucleotide sequence: TGTGCCAGCAGTTTGACGGGGGGAGCCAATGAGCAGTTCTTC. This gives the protein CASSLTGGANEQFF.

This clonotype was seen many times. This rearrangement joins TRBV29-1 to TRBJ1-1, with a possible D match to TRBD1 (5 bases). The CDR3 is made up of 13 amino acids. The V gene's germline CDR1 is SQVTM and CDR2 ANQGSEA. Trimming pared 8 bases from V and 5 bases from J, leaving 18 bases between. CDR3 coding DNA: TGCAGCTTTTTCCTGTGGGGGGAAACTGAAGCTTTCTTT. Translating gives CSFFLWGETEAFF.

This clonotype was detected a few times. CDR3 amino acids: CASSLQTGGTYEQYF. The DNA of the CDR3 is TGTGCCAGCAGCCTCCAGACAGGCGGAACGTACGAGCAGTACTTC. The chain carries TRBV5-5 and TRBJ2-7, with D perhaps matching TRBD1 (6 bases). Germline CDR1 is SGHKS and CDR2 is YYEKEE (reference sequence). The CDR3 loop spans 15 amino acids. With 4 bases removed from V and 4 bases from J, the gap between germline ends came to 18 bases.

This rearrangement joins TRBV9 to TRBJ2-1; D might be TRBD1 or TRBD2, each matching 5 bases. This CDR3 has 17 amino acids. Trimming shortened V by 3 bases and J by 3 bases, and 19 bases separated the two germline ends. Germline V gives CDR1 SGDLS, CDR2 YYNGEE. CDR3 DNA sequence: TGTGCCAGCAGCGCCCCCGAGGGGAGTCTCCACTACAATGAGCAGTTCTTC. Protein product: CASSAPEGSLHYNEQFF. The full variable domain, its missing parts supplied by reference TRBV9 and TRBJ2-1, is DSGVTQTPKHLITATGQRVTLRCSPRSGDLSVYWYQQSLDQGLQFLIQYYNGEERAKGNILERFSAQQFPDLHSELNLSSLELGDSALYFCASSAPEGSLHYNEQFFGPGTRLTVL.

V is TRBV12-3 or TRBV12-4 and J is TRBJ2-1, with 10 bases lining up with TRBD1. This CDR3 is built from 15 residues. The ends lost 7 bases at V and 0 bases at J; junction bases unmatched: 3. In DNA form, the CDR3 reads TGTGCCAGCACCCGGGACAGGGGCTCCTACAATGAGCAGTTCTTC. Protein product: CASTRDRGSYNEQFF.

J is TRBJ2-1 and V is TRBV7-6, with D perhaps TRBD2 (6 bases). Trimming pared 5 bases from V and 4 bases from J, leaving 15 bases between. This CDR3 comprises 15 residues. CDR1 is SGHVS and CDR2 is FNYEAQ in the germline V gene. As DNA, the CDR3 is TGTGCCAGCAGCCCATCGACTAGACCGTACAATGAGCAGTTCTTC. It encodes CASSPSTRPYNEQFF.

The V gene is TRBV6-2 or TRBV6-3, the J gene TRBJ2-7, with D possibly being TRBD2 (6 bases). Germline CDR1 is MNHEY and CDR2 is SVGEGT. The V end was cut by 5 bases, the J end by 4 bases, with 18 bases between. The CDR3 is made up of 15 amino acids. In nucleotides, the CDR3 is TGTGCCAGCAGTCCCATGGGTAGCGGACAATACGAGCAGTACTTC. Encoded protein: CASSPMGSGQYEQYF.

The chain's CDR3 is CASSQGGAEGPYNEQFF. The CDR3 DNA is TGCGCCAGCAGCCAAGGGGGGGCGGAGGGACCCTACAATGAGCAGTTCTTC. The chain uses TRBV4-3 and TRBJ2-1; possibly TRBD1 or TRBD2 for D (6 bases each). The CDR3 totals 17 residues. Germline V gives CDR1 LGHNA, CDR2 YSLEER. Trimming pared 1 base from V and 2 bases from J, leaving 15 bases between.